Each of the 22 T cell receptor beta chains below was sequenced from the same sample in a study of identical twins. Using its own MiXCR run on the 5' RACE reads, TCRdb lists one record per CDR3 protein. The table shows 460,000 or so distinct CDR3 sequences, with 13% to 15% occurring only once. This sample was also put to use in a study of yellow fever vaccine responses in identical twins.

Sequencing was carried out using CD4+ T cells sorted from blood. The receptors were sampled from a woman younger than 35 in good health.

For the CDR3, the DNA is TGCGCCAGCAGCGCGACAGAATCCGCCGGGGAGCTGTTTTTT. Translated: CASSATESAGELFF. This rearrangement joins TRBV5-1 to TRBJ2-2; a possible D gene is TRBD1 (5 bases). Germline loops: CDR1 SGHRS, CDR2 YFSETQ. The CDR3 has 14 residues. V lost 4 bases to trimming and J lost 6 bases, with 13 bases between them.

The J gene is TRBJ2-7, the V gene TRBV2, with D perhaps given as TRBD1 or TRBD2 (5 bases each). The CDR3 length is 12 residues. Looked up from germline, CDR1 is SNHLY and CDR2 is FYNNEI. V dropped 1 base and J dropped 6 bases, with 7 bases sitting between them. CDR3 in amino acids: CASSEVGGEQYF. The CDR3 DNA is TGTGCCAGCAGTGAAGTTGGGGGCGAGCAGTACTTC.

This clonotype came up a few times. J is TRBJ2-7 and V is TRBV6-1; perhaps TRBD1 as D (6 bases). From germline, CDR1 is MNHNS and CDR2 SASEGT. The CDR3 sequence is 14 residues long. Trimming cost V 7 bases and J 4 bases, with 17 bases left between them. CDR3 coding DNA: TGTGCCAGCAATCTAGGACAGAGCCGATACGAGCAGTACTTC. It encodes CASNLGQSRYEQYF.

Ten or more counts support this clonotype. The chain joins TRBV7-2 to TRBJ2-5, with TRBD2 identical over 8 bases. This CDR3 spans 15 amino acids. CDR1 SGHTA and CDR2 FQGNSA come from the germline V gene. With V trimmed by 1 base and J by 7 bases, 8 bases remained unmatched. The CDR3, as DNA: TGTGCCAGCAGCTTAGGACGCGGGGGGACGGGGACCCAGTACTTC. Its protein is CASSLGRGGTGTQYF. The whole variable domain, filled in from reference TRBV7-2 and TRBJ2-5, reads GAGVSQSPSNKVTEKGKDVELRCDPISGHTALYWYRQSLGQGLEFLIYFQGNSAPDKSGLPSDRFSAERTGGSVSTLTIQRTQQEDSAVYLCASSLGRGGTGTQYFGPGTRLLVL.

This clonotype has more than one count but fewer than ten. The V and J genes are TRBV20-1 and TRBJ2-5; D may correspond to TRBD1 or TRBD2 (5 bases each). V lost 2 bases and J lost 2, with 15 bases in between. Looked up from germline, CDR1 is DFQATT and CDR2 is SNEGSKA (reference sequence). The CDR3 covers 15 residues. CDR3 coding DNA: TGCAGTGCTAGAAAAACCCGGGACGGGCAAGAGACCCAGTACTTC. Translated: CSARKTRDGQETQYF.

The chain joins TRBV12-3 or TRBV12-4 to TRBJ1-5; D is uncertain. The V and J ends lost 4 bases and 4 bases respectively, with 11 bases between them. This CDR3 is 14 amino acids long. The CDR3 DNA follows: TGTGCCAGCAGTTCCATCACTAAGAATCAGCCCCAGCATTTT. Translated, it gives CASSSITKNQPQHF.

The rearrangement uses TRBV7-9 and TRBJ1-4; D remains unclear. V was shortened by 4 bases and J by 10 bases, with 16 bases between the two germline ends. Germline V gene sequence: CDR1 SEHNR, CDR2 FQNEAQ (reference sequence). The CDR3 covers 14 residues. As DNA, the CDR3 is TGTGCCAGCAGCTCTGACACCTTATCCGGAAAACTGTTTTTT. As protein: CASSSDTLSGKLFF.

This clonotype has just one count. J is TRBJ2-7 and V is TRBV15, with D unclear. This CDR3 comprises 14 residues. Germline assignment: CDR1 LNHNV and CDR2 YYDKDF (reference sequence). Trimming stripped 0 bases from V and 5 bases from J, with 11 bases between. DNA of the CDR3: TGTGCCACCAGCAGAGATCTTGGCCTCCACGAGCAGTACTTC. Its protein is CATSRDLGLHEQYF. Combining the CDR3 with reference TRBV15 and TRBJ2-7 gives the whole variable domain DAMVIQNPRYQVTQFGKPVTLSCSQTLNHNVMYWYQQKSSQAPKLLFHYYDKDFNNEADTPDNFQSRRPNTSFCFLDIRSPGLGDTAMYLCATSRDLGLHEQYFGPGTRLTVT.

The CDR3 is CASSQAGGLGETQYF. The CDR3 DNA follows: TGTGCCAGCAGCCAGGCGGGGGGGTTGGGGGAGACCCAGTACTTC. The chain joins TRBV3-1 to TRBJ2-5; 9 bases are a match to TRBD2. Germline values: CDR1 LGHDT, CDR2 YNNKEL (reference sequence). The CDR3 length is 15 residues. V lost 3 bases and J lost 5; bases outside the gene matches: 7.

In DNA form, the CDR3 reads TGTGCCAGCAGCTTATATGGGGTCTACGAGCAGTACTTC. Amino acid sequence: CASSLYGVYEQYF. This chain joins TRBV7-2 and TRBJ2-7; the D is unclear. Per the germline V gene, CDR1 is SGHTA and CDR2 is FQGNSA. Trimming removed 2 bases from V and 3 bases from J, with 8 bases in between. This CDR3 is 13 amino acids long.

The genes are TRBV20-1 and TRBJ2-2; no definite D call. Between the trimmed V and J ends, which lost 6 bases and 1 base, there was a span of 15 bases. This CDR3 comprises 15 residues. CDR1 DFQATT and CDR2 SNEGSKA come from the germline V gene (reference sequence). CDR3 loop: CSAIPRPQNTGELFF. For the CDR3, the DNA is TGCAGTGCCATACCCCGCCCCCAGAACACCGGGGAGCTGTTTTTT.

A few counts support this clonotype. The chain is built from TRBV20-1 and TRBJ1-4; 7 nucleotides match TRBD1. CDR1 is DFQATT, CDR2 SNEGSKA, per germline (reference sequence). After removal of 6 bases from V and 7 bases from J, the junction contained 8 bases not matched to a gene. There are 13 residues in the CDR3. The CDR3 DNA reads TGCAGTGCCCAGCAGGGGGGGAGTGAAAAACTGTTTTTT. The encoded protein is CSAQQGGSEKLFF.

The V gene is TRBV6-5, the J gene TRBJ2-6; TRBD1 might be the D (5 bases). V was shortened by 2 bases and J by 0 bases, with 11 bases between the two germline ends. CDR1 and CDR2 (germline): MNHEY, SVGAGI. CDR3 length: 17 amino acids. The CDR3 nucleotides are TGTGCCAGCAGTTACCTACAGGTCCACTCTGGGGCCAACGTCCTGACTTTC. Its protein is CASSYLQVHSGANVLTF.

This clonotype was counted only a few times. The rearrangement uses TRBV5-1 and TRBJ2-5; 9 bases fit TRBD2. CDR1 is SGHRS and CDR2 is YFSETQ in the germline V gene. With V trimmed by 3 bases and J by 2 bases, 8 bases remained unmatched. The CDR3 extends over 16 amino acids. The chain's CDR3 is CASSSGLATSQETQYF. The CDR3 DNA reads TGCGCCAGCAGCTCCGGACTAGCGACATCTCAAGAGACCCAGTACTTC.

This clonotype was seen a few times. The CDR3 loop reads CASSLTLSGRTKNIQYF. In DNA form, the CDR3 reads TGTGCCAGCAGTTTAACCCTTAGCGGGAGAACCAAAAACATTCAGTACTTC. This rearrangement joins TRBV12-3 or TRBV12-4 to TRBJ2-4, with 9 bases fitting TRBD2. This CDR3 contains 17 residues. Trimming cost V 2 bases and J 2 bases; bases outside gene matches: 7.

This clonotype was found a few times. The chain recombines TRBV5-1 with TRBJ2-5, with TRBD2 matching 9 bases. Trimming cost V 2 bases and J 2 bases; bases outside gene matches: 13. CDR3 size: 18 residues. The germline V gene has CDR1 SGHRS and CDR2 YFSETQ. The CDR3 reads CASSFSTSLAGPQETQYF. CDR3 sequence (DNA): TGCGCCAGCAGCTTCTCAACAAGTCTAGCGGGACCACAAGAGACCCAGTACTTC.

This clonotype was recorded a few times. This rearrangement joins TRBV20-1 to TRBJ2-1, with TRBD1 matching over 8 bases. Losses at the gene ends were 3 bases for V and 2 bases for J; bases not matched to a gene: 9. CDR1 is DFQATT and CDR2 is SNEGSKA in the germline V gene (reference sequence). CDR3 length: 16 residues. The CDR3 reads CSASLGQGRTYNEQFF. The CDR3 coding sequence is TGCAGTGCTAGCCTAGGACAGGGAAGAACCTACAATGAGCAGTTCTTC.

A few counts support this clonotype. In DNA form, the CDR3 reads TGTGCCAGCAGTGAAGGCAGGGGGCGAATGTACAATGAGCAGTTCTTC. Protein sequence: CASSEGRGRMYNEQFF. The chain is built from TRBV2 and TRBJ2-1, with 8 bases that match TRBD1. The CDR3 totals 16 residues. The ends lost 1 base at V and 4 bases at J; junction bases unmatched: 6. CDR1 is SNHLY and CDR2 is FYNNEI in the germline V gene.

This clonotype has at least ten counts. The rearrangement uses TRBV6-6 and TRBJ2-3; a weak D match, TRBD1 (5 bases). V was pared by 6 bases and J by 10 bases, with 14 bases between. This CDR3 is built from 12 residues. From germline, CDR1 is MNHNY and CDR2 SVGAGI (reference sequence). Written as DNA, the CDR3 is TGTGCCAGCAGCCATACCCTGGGGCCGCAGTATTTT. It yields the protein CASSHTLGPQYF.

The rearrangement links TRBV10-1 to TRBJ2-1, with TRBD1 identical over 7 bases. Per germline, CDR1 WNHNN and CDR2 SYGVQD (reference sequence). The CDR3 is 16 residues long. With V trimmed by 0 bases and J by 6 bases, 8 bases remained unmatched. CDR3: CASSESGGTGVNEQFF. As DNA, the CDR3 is TGCGCCAGCAGTGAGTCAGGGGGCACAGGGGTCAATGAGCAGTTCTTC.

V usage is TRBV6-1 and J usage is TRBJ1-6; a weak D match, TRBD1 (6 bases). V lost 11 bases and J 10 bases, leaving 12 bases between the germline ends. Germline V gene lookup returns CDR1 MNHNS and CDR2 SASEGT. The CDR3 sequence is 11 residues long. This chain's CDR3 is CAGGGDSPLHF. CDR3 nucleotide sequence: TGTGCCGGAGGGGGGGACTCACCCCTCCACTTT.

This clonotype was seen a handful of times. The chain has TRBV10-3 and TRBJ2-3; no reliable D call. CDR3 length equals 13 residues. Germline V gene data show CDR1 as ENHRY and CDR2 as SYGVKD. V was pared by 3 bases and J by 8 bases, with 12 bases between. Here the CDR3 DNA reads TGTGCCATCAGTGAATCCGGGTCGGGTACGCAGTATTTT. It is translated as CAISESGSGTQYF.